The 25 T cell receptor beta chains below were found in one sample sequenced in a study of control samples from healthy donors and cancer patients. Generated by immunoSEQ multiplex PCR, the TCRdb table keeps only in-frame clones and is missing some. The sample lists over 80,000 clones; over 60% were seen once. The sample consisted of blood. The receptors were gathered from a woman younger than 45 in good health.

This clone is a singleton in its sample. The chain uses TRBV18 and TRBJ1-2; 11 bases map to TRBD1. The V segment lost 5 bases and the J segment 6 bases; nucleotides outside the gene matches: 8. The CDR3 spans 15 residues. Per the germline V gene, CDR1 is KGHSH and CDR2 is LQKENI. The DNA for the CDR3 is TGTGCCAGCTCAAAATTCGGGACAGGGGGGAATGGCTACACCTTC. Its translation: CASSKFGTGGNGYTF.

This clone was observed a handful of times. J is TRBJ2-7 and V is TRBV5-1; 12 nucleotides agree with TRBD1. The V gene's germline CDR1 is SGHRS and CDR2 YFSETQ. This CDR3 has 15 residues. The junction had 7 bases not matched to a gene; V was cut back by 3 bases and J by 6 bases. CDR3 sequence reads: CASSWRGQGASEQYF. The CDR3 coding sequence is TGCGCCAGCAGCTGGAGGGGACAGGGGGCATCCGAGCAGTACTTC.

V is TRBV5-1 and J is TRBJ2-1; the D gene is possibly TRBD1 (6 bases). From germline, CDR1 is SGHRS and CDR2 YFSETQ. This CDR3 spans 15 amino acids. Trimming took off 4 bases at V and 3 bases at J, with 14 bases between the two ends. The DNA of the CDR3 is TGCGCCAGCAGCCCAGGGGTGGGAAGCTACAATGAGCAGTTCTTC. Its translation is CASSPGVGSYNEQFF. Drawing the rest from reference TRBV5-1 and TRBJ2-1, the complete variable domain is KAGVTQTPRYLIKTRGQQVTLSCSPISGHRSVSWYQQTPGQGLQFLFEYFSETQRNKGNFPGRFSGRQFSNSRSEMNVSTLELGDSALYLCASSPGVGSYNEQFFGPGTRLTVL.

The chain combines TRBV10-2 with TRBJ2-1, with 8 bases that match TRBD2. Trimming at V came to 0 bases and at J to 8 bases, leaving 3 bases not matched to a gene. Germline lookup yields CDR1 WSHSY and CDR2 SAAADI. This CDR3 has 14 residues. CDR3 coding DNA: TGCGCCAGCAGTGAGTCGGCCGGGGGGGATGAGCAGTTCTTC. It yields the protein CASSESAGGDEQFF.

The count of this clone is one. This sequence joins TRBV6-5 and TRBJ1-1, with TRBD1 as a possible D gene (5 bases). This CDR3 has 14 residues. Germline CDR1 reads MNHEY; CDR2 reads SVGAGI. V was clipped by 2 bases and J by 3 bases, with 10 bases between them. CDR3 sequence: CASSYGAGDTEAFF. The CDR3 region has the DNA TGTGCCAGCAGTTACGGGGCGGGGGACACTGAAGCTTTCTTT.

This sequence joins TRBV19 and TRBJ1-2, with TRBD1 matching 8 bases. The V segment lost 6 bases and the J segment 7 bases; nucleotides outside the gene matches: 4. Germline CDR1 LNHDA, CDR2 SQIVND (reference sequence). The CDR3 length is 12 residues. The CDR3 sequence: CASRGQGVGYTF. The CDR3 nucleotides are TGTGCCAGTAGAGGACAGGGTGTTGGCTACACCTTC.

This clone appeared once. The rearrangement joins TRBV6-4 to TRBJ2-1; TRBD2 matches at 8 bases. Germline assignment: CDR1 MRHNA and CDR2 SNTAGT. Trimming took 4 bases from V and 1 from J; bases not matched to a gene: 12. CDR3 length: 18 amino acids. The CDR3 nucleotides are TGTGCCAGCAGTGCCCGGGGCGGGGGGCGAGGATCCTACAATGAGCAGTTCTTC. This gives the protein CASSARGGGRGSYNEQFF.

The chain uses TRBV7-8 and TRBJ1-2; D remains ambiguous. V was trimmed by 5 bases and J by 3 bases, leaving 13 bases between them. Looked up from germline, CDR1 is SGHVS and CDR2 is FQNEAQ. The CDR3 length is 14 residues. CDR3 sequence (DNA): TGTGCCAGCAGCCCCATATCTGTCTACTATGGCTACACCTTC. This translates into CASSPISVYYGYTF.

V and J are TRBV3-1 (or the pseudogene TRBV3-2) and TRBJ2-2, with D unclear. This CDR3 has 14 residues. V was pared by 4 bases and J by 9 bases, with 15 bases between. The germline V gene has CDR1 LGHDT and CDR2 YNNKEL (reference sequence). This CDR3 reads CASSPRRYARELFF. CDR3 nucleotide sequence: TGTGCCAGCAGCCCGCGCCGATATGCCCGGGAGCTGTTTTTT.

This sequence joins TRBV6-5 and TRBJ2-5; TRBD1 aligns across 7 bases. The ends lost 7 bases at V and 0 bases at J; junction bases unmatched: 5. Germline V lookup: CDR1 MNHEY, CDR2 SVGAGI. CDR3 size: 14 residues. The CDR3 protein is CASTKDRNQETQYF. CDR3 nucleotide sequence: TGTGCCAGCACCAAGGACAGGAACCAAGAGACCCAGTACTTC.

The V call is TRBV23-1, the J call TRBJ1-5, with D uncertain. TRBV23-1 is flagged as an ORF with uncertain function. Trimming cost V 4 bases and J 2 bases, with 12 bases left between them. This CDR3 comprises 15 residues. The CDR3 sequence: CASSRPSGGNQPQHF. CDR3 coding DNA: TGCGCCAGCAGTCGTCCCTCCGGTGGCAATCAGCCCCAGCATTTT.

The J gene is TRBJ2-7, the V gene TRBV6-1; D perhaps matches TRBD2 (5 bases). The CDR3 spans 14 residues. The germline CDR1 and CDR2 sequences are MNHNS and SASEGT. Trimming cost V 0 bases and J 2 bases, with 8 bases left between them. The CDR3: CASSEAGKAYEQYF. The DNA for the CDR3 is TGTGCCAGCAGTGAAGCCGGGAAAGCCTACGAGCAGTACTTC.

This rearrangement joins TRBV13 to TRBJ1-2, with 12 bases matching TRBD1. J gave up 4 bases and V 0 bases, and 9 bases lay outside the gene matches. This CDR3 has 18 residues. In germline, CDR1 is PRHDT, CDR2 FYEKMQ (reference sequence). The CDR3 sequence: CASSLGLGTGGGTYGYTF. The CDR3 nucleotides read TGTGCCAGCAGCTTAGGCCTCGGGACAGGGGGCGGAACCTATGGCTACACCTTC.

This clone was seen only once. This sequence joins TRBV19 and TRBJ1-1; 7 bases line up with TRBD1. There are 10 residues in the CDR3. Germline lookup yields CDR1 LNHDA and CDR2 SQIVND (reference sequence). Germline trimming cut 9 bases from V and 11 bases from J; bases unmatched to any gene: 6. The CDR3 nucleotides are TGTGCCAGCGGACAGGAGAGGGCTTTCTTT. This encodes CASGQERAFF.

V usage is TRBV6-6 and J usage is TRBJ1-2, with D maybe TRBD1 (6 bases). Trimming left V 2 bases short and J 4 bases short, with 14 bases between. This CDR3 contains 15 residues. CDR1 and CDR2 from the germline V gene are MNHNY and SVGAGI (reference sequence). The CDR3 nucleotides are TGTGCCAGCAGTTACCCGTTTGGGGGCCCCTATGGCTACACCTTC. Its protein product is CASSYPFGGPYGYTF.

This chain uses TRBV27 with TRBJ2-1, with a tentative D call TRBD1 (6 bases). Germline-derived CDR1 and CDR2 are MNHEY and SMNVEV (reference sequence). V lost 5 bases and J lost 5, with 13 bases in between. The CDR3 contains 14 residues. In nucleotides, the CDR3 is TGTGCCAGCAGTCTACAGGGCAGCCACAATGAGCAGTTCTTC. Translation gives CASSLQGSHNEQFF.

This chain links TRBV5-1 with TRBJ2-1; 11 bases are shared with TRBD2. Germline loops: CDR1 SGHRS, CDR2 YFSETQ. Unmatched junction bases numbered 7, after V lost 4 bases and J lost 1 base. This CDR3 is built from 17 residues. CDR3 nucleotides: TGCGCCAGCAGCGGGCAGCTAGCGGGGGGTTCCTACAATGAGCAGTTCTTC. As protein: CASSGQLAGGSYNEQFF.

The chain carries TRBV5-1 and TRBJ2-7; the D is unclear. Per germline, CDR1 SGHRS and CDR2 YFSETQ. CDR3 size: 15 residues. With 0 bases removed from V and 0 bases from J, the gap between germline ends came to 10 bases. Here the CDR3 reads CASSLGGRNSYEQYF. As DNA, the CDR3 is TGCGCCAGCAGCTTGGGCGGCAGAAACTCCTACGAGCAGTACTTC. Full variable domain (missing parts from reference TRBV5-1 and TRBJ2-7): KAGVTQTPRYLIKTRGQQVTLSCSPISGHRSVSWYQQTPGQGLQFLFEYFSETQRNKGNFPGRFSGRQFSNSRSEMNVSTLELGDSALYLCASSLGGRNSYEQYFGPGTRLTVT.

The chain links TRBV3-1 (or the pseudogene TRBV3-2) to TRBJ1-3; D unclear. The CDR3 is 15 residues long. Trimming stripped 1 base from V and 4 bases from J, with 11 bases between. Germline V gene data show CDR1 as LGHDT and CDR2 as YNNKEL (reference sequence). The CDR3 spells CASSQVGLGGNTIYF. Here the CDR3 DNA reads TGTGCCAGCAGCCAAGTAGGACTCGGGGGAAACACCATATATTTT.

This chain links TRBV11-2 with TRBJ2-3, with D possibly being TRBD2 (6 bases). Germline V gene data show CDR1 as SGHAT and CDR2 as FQNNGV. The CDR3 runs to 16 residues. Trimming shortened V by 0 bases and J by 0 bases, and 10 bases separated the two germline ends. The DNA for the CDR3 is TGTGCCAGCAGCTTAGACCCCGGGACTAGCACAGATACGCAGTATTTT. Protein sequence: CASSLDPGTSTDTQYF. The full variable domain, in which reference TRBV11-2 and TRBJ2-3 provide the parts outside the CDR3, is EAGVAQSPRYKIIEKRQSVAFWCNPISGHATLYWYQQILGQGPKLLIQFQNNGVVDDSQLPKDRFSAERLKGVDSTLKIQPAKLEDSAVYLCASSLDPGTSTDTQYFGPGTRLTVL.

The V call is TRBV5-5, the J call TRBJ1-6, with 7 bases that match TRBD1. Germline V lookup: CDR1 SGHKS, CDR2 YYEKEE (reference sequence). The CDR3 consists of 16 residues. V lost 1 base and J lost 6; bases outside the gene matches: 7. The CDR3 is CASSLLGGQSNSPLHF. CDR3 sequence (DNA): TGTGCCAGCAGCTTGTTAGGGGGCCAAAGTAATTCACCCCTCCACTTT.

This chain links TRBV9 with TRBJ2-7; D possibly corresponds to TRBD2 (5 bases). The V end lost 0 bases, the J end lost 6 bases, and 13 bases lay between the germline ends. Germline CDR1 SGDLS, CDR2 YYNGEE. The CDR3 is 14 residues long. CDR3 in DNA: TGTGCCAGCAGCGTAGGTCGGGGAATGGGCGAGCAGTACTTC. This codes for CASSVGRGMGEQYF.

The chain is built from TRBV3-1 (or the pseudogene TRBV3-2) and TRBJ2-2, with D unresolved. Germline values: CDR1 LGHDT, CDR2 YNNKEL (reference sequence). This CDR3 is built from 17 residues. Trimming shortened V by 3 bases and J by 5 bases, and 19 bases separated the two germline ends. The CDR3 here is CASSQLGPFYGTGELFF. The CDR3 bases are TGTGCCAGCAGCCAGCTCGGTCCGTTCTATGGTACCGGGGAGCTGTTTTTT.

This sequence joins TRBV10-2 and TRBJ1-4, with 8 bases lining up with TRBD1. This CDR3 contains 16 residues. J lost 10 bases, V lost 2 bases, and 12 bases had no gene match. Germline CDR1 is WSHSY and CDR2 is SAAADI. The CDR3: CASSEPRQGRVGKLFF. As DNA, the CDR3 is TGCGCCAGCAGTGAGCCAAGACAGGGGCGGGTTGGAAAACTGTTTTTT.

The gene calls are TRBV30 and TRBJ1-2; 9 bases are shared with TRBD1. CDR1 GTSNPN and CDR2 SVGIG come from the germline V gene (reference sequence). The CDR3 covers 16 residues. The V and J ends lost 2 bases and 6 bases, in that order; junction bases with no gene match: 13. The CDR3 nucleotides read TGTGCCTGGAGTACCAGAGGACAGGGGAGAGTAAATGGCTACACCTTC. As protein: CAWSTRGQGRVNGYTF.